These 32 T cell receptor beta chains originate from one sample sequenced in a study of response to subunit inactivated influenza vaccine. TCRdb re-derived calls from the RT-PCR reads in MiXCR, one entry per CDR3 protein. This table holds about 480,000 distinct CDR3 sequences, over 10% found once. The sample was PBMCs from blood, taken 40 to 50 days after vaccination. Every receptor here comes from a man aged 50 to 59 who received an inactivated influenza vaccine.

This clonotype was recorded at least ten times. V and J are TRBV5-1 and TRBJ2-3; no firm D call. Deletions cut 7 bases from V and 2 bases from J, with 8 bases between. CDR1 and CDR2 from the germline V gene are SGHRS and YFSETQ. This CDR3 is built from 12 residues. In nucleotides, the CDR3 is TGCGCCAGCCGCGAAGACACAGATACGCAGTATTTT. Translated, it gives CASREDTDTQYF.

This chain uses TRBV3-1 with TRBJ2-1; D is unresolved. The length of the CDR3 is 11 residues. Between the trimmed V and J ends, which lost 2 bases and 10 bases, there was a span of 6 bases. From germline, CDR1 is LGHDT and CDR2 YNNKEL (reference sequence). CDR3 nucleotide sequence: TGTGCCAGCAGCCAACTGCAGGAGCAGTTCTTC. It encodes CASSQLQEQFF.

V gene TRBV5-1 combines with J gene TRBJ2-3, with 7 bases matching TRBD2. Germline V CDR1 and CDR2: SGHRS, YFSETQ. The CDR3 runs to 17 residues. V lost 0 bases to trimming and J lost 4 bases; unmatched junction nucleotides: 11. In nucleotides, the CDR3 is TGCGCCAGCAGCTTGGCCCGATGGGAGGGCCGCGCAGATACGCAGTATTTT. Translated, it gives CASSLARWEGRADTQYF.

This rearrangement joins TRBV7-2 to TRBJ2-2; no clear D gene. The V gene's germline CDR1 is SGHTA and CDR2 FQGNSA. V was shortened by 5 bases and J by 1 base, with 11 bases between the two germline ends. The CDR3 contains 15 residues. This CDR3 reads CASSQLGGNTGELFF. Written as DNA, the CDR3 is TGTGCCAGCAGCCAACTTGGCGGGAACACCGGGGAGCTGTTTTTT.

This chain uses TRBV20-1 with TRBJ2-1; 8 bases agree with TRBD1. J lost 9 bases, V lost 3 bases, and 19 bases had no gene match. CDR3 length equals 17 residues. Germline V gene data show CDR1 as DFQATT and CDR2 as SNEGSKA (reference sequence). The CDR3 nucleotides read TGCAGTGCTAGCGACTTTGGACAGGGAGGTTTTAGTGGTGAGCAGTTCTTC. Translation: CSASDFGQGGFSGEQFF.

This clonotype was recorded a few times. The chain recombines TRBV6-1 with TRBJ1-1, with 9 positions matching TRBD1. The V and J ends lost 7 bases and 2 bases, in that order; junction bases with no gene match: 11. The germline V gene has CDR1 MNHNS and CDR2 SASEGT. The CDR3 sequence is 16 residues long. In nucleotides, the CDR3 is TGTGCCAGCATCCACAGGGGGCGAGGAGAAAACACTGAAGCTTTCTTT. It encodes CASIHRGRGENTEAFF.

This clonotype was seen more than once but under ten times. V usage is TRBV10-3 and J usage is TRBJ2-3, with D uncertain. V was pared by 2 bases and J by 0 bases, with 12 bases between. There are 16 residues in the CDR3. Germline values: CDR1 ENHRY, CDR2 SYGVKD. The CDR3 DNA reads TGTGCCATCAGTGAGCGGGCACCCCGTAGCACAGATACGCAGTATTTT. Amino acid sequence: CAISERAPRSTDTQYF.

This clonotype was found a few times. The CDR3 sequence is CASRKTSGGYNEQFF. DNA for the CDR3: TGTGCCAGCAGGAAGACTAGCGGAGGATACAATGAGCAGTTCTTC. The V and J genes are TRBV12-3 or TRBV12-4 and TRBJ2-1; 9 bases fit TRBD2. The V gene end was trimmed by 6 bases and the J gene end by 4 bases; junction bases not matched to a gene: 7. The CDR3 contains 15 residues.

CDR3 sequence reads: CASSWGQTEKLFF. CDR3 DNA sequence: TGTGCCAGCAGTTGGGGACAGACAGAAAAACTGTTTTTT. The chain joins TRBV27 to TRBJ1-4; 7 nucleotides line up with TRBD1. V was pared by 4 bases and J by 8 bases, with 4 bases of the junction left unmatched. Germline V gene data show CDR1 as MNHEY and CDR2 as SMNVEV (reference sequence). CDR3 length: 13 residues. Full variable domain (outside the CDR3, taken from reference TRBV27 and TRBJ1-4): EAQVTQNPRYLITVTGKKLTVTCSQNMNHEYMSWYRQDPGLGLRQIYYSMNVEVTDKGDVPEGYKVSRKEKRNFPLILESPSPNQTSLYFCASSWGQTEKLFFGSGTQLSVL.

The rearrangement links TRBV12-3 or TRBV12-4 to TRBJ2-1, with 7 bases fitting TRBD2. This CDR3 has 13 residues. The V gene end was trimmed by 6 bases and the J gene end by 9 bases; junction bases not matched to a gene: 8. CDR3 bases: TGTGCCAGCAGCCAGCGGGGTTACGGTGAGCAGTTCTTC. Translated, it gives CASSQRGYGEQFF.

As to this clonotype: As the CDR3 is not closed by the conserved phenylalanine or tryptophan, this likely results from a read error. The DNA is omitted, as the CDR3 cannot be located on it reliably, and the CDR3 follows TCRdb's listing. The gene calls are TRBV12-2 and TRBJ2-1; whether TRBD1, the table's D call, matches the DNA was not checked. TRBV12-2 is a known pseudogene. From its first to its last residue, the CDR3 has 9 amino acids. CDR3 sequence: CASRARGAS.

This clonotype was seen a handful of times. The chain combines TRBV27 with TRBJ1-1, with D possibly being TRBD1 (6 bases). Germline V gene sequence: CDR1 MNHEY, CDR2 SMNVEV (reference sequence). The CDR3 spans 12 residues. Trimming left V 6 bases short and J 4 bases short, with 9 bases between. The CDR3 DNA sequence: TGTGCCAGCAGCTCAGGGGCCACTGAAGCTTTCTTT. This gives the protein CASSSGATEAFF.

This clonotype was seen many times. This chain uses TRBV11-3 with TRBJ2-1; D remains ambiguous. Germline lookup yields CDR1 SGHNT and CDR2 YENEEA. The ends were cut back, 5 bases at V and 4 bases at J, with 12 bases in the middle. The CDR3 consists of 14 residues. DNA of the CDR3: TGTGCCAGCAGCCCTCCGGGCCTTTACAATGAGCAGTTCTTC. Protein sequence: CASSPPGLYNEQFF.

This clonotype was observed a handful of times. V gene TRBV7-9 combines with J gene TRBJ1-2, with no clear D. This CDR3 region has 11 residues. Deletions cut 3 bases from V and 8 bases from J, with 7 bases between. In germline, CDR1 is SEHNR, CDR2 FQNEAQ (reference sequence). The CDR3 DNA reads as TGTGCCAGCAGCTTTGGGGAGGGCTACACCTTC. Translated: CASSFGEGYTF. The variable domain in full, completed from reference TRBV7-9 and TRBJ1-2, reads DTGVSQNPRHKITKRGQNVTFRCDPISEHNRLYWYRQTLGQGPEFLTYFQNEAQLEKSRLLSDRFSAERPKGSFSTLEIQRTEQGDSAMYLCASSFGEGYTFGSGTRLTVV.

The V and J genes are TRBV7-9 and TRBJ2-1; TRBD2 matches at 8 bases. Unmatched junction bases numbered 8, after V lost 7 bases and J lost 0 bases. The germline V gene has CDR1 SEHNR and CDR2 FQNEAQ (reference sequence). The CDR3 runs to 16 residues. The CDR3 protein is CASITSGRSSYNEQFF. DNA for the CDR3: TGTGCCAGCATCACTAGCGGCAGGAGCTCCTACAATGAGCAGTTCTTC.

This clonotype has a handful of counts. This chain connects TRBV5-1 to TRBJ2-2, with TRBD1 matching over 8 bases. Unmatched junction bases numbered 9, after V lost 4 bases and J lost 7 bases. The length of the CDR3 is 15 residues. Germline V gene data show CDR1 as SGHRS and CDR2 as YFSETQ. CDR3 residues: CASSPGTGYGGELFF. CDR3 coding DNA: TGCGCCAGCAGCCCAGGGACAGGCTATGGCGGGGAGCTGTTTTTT.

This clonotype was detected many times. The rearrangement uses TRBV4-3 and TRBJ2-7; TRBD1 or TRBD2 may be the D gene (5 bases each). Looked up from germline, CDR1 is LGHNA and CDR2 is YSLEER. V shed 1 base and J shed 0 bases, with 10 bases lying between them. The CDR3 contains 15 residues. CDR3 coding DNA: TGCGCCAGCAGCCAAGGGGACCAGAGCTCCTACGAGCAGTACTTC. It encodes CASSQGDQSSYEQYF.

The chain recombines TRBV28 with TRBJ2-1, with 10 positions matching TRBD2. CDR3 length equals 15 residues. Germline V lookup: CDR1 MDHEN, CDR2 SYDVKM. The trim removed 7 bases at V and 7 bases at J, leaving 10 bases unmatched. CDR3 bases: TGTGCCAGCAAGGGAGCGGGGGGGCCGGTTAATGAGCAGTTCTTC. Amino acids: CASKGAGGPVNEQFF.

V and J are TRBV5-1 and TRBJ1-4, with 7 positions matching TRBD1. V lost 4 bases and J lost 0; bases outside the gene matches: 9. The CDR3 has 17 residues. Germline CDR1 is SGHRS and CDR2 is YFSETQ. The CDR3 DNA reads TGCGCCAGCAGCCCAATGACAGGGACCACAACTAATGAAAAACTGTTTTTT. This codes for CASSPMTGTTTNEKLFF.

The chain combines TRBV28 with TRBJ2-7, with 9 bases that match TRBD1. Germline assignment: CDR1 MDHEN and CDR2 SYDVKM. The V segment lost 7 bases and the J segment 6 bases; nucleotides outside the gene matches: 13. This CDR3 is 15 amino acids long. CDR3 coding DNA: TGTGCCAGCACCCTAGGGTGGGACAGGGACGCCGAGCAGTACTTC. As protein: CASTLGWDRDAEQYF.

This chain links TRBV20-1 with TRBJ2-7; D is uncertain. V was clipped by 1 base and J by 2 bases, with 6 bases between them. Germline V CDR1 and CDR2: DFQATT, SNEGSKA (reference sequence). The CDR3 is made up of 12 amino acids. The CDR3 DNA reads TGCAGTGCTAGAGTCTCTGCCTACGAGCAGTACTTC. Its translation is CSARVSAYEQYF.

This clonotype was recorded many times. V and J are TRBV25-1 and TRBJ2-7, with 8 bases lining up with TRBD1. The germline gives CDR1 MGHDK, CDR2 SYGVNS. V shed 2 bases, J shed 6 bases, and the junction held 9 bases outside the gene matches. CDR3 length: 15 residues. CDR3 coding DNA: TGTGCCAGCAGTGAACCAAGGACAGGGTTGTGCGAGCAGTACTTC. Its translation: CASSEPRTGLCEQYF.

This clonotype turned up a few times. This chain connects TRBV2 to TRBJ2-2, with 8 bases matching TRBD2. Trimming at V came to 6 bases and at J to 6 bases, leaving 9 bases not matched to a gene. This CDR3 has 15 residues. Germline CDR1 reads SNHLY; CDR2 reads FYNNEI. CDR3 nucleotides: TGTGCCAGCAGCGGGACTAGTCATAGCGCCGGGGAGCTGTTTTTT. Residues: CASSGTSHSAGELFF.

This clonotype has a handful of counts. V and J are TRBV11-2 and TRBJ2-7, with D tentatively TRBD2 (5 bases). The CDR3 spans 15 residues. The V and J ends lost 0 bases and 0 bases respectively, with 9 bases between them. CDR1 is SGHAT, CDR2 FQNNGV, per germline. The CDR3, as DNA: TGTGCCAGCAGCTTAGATTTCCGGGACTCCTACGAGCAGTACTTC. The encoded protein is CASSLDFRDSYEQYF.

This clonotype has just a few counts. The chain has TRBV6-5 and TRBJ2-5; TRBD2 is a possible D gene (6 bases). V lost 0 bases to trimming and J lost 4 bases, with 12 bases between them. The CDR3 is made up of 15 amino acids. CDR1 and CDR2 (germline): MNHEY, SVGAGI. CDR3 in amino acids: CASSYSTLARETQYF. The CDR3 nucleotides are TGTGCCAGCAGTTACTCGACCCTAGCGAGAGAGACCCAGTACTTC.

The CDR3 DNA reads as TGTGCCAGCAGCCACCGGGGGACCGCTGGGACTAGCGGGAGAGATGAGCAGTTCTTC. It yields the protein CASSHRGTAGTSGRDEQFF. V gene TRBV14 combines with J gene TRBJ2-1; 14 bases are shared with TRBD2. CDR3 length: 19 amino acids. The germline CDR1 and CDR2 sequences are SGHDN and FVKESK. V lost 3 bases to trimming and J lost 8 bases; unmatched junction nucleotides: 15.

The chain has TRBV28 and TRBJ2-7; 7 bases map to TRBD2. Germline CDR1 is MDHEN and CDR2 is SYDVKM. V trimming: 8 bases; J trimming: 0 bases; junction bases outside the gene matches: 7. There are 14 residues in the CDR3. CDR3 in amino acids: CASCGLAVSYEQYF. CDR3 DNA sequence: TGTGCCAGCTGCGGGCTAGCGGTCTCCTACGAGCAGTACTTC. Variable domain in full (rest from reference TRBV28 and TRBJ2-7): DVKVTQSSRYLVKRTGEKVFLECVQDMDHENMFWYRQDPGLGLRLIYFSYDVKMKEKGDIPEGYSVSREKKERFSLILESASTNQTSMYLCASCGLAVSYEQYFGPGTRLTVT.

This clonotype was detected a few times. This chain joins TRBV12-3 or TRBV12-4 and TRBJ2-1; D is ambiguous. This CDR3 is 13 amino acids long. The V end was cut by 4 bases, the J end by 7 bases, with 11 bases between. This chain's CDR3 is CASSSLIYNEQFF. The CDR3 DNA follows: TGTGCCAGCAGTTCCCTGATTTATAATGAGCAGTTCTTC.

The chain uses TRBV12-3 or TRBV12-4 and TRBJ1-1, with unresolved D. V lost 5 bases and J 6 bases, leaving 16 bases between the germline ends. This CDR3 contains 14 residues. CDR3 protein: CASSTGRETSEAFF. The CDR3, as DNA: TGTGCCAGCAGTACCGGACGGGAAACCTCTGAAGCTTTCTTT.

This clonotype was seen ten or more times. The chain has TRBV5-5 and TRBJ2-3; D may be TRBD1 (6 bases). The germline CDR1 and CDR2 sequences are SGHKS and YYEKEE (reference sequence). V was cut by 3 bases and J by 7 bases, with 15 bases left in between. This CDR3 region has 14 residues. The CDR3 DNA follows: TGTGCCAGCAGCTCTCAAATACAGGGTTATACGCAGTATTTT. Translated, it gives CASSSQIQGYTQYF.

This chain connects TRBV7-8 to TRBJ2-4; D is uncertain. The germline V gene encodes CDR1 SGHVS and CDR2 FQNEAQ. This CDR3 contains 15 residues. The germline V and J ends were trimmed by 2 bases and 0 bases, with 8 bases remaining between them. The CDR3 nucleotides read TGTGCCAGCAGCTTAACGGCGGTAGCCAAAAACATTCAGTACTTC. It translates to CASSLTAVAKNIQYF.

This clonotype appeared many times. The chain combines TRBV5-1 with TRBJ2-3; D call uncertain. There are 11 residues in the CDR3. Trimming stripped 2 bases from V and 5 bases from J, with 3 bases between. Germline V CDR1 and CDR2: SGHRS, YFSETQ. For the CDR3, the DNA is TGCGCCAGCAGCTTACAAGATACGCAGTATTTT. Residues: CASSLQDTQYF.